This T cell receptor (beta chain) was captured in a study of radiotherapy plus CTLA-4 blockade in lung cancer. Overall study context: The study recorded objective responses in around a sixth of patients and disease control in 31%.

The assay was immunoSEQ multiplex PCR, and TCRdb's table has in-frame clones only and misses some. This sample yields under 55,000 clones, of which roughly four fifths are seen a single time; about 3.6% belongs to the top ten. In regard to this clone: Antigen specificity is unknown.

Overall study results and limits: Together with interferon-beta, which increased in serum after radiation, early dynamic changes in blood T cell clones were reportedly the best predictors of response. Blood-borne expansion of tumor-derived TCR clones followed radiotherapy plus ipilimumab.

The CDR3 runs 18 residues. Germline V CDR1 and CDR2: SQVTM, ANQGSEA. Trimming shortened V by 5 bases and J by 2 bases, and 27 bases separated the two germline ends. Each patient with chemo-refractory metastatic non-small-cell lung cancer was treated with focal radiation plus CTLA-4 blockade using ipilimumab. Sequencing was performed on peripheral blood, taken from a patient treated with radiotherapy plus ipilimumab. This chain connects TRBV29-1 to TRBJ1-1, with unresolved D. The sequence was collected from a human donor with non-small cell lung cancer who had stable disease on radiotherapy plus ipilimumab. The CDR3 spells CSVKRLNRPGVRNTEAFF. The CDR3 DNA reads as TGCAGCGTTAAGAGACTGAATCGACCCGGGGTCCGCAACACTGAAGCTTTCTTT.